This T cell receptor beta chain was sequenced in a study of cytomegalovirus exposure and HLA in healthy donors. Study-level findings and limits: Among TCR beta chains, those listed as cytomegalovirus-associated numbered about 150. Generally TCR sequences proved uncommon, though certain public TCRs appeared in numerous donors.

The study ran its PCR with 60 Vbeta and 13 Jbeta primers. Generated by immunoSEQ multiplex PCR, the TCRdb table keeps only in-frame clones and is missing some. The table has approximately 100,000 clones, under 80% seen once. A remark on this clone: The antigen remains undetermined.

Deletions cut 3 bases from V and 1 base from J, with 11 bases between. From germline, CDR1 is SGHTA and CDR2 FQGTGA. CDR3 length: 15 residues. The gene calls are TRBV7-3 and TRBJ2-3, with D perhaps TRBD2 (6 bases). This TCR derives from a woman aged 50 to 60 in good health and CMV-seropositive. The sample consisted of PBMCs. For the CDR3, the DNA is TGTGCCAGCAGCTTTATTAGCGGAGGCACAGATACGCAGTATTTT. This sequence encodes CASSFISGGTDTQYF.